This passage covers 20 T cell receptor beta chains from one sample sequenced in a study of cytotoxic CD8 clonotypes in ibrutinib-treated CLL. The data were produced by immunoSEQ multiplex PCR, yet TCRdb's version contains in-frame clones alone and is incomplete. In the table there are around 52,000 clones, 50% to 70% of which are singletons. The sequenced sample was PBMCs, obtained after 24 months of ibrutinib treatment. The receptors here all came from a human donor with chronic lymphocytic leukemia.

This clone was recorded once. The V call is TRBV18, the J call TRBJ2-4; TRBD1 might be the D (5 bases). Germline V gives CDR1 KGHSH, CDR2 LQKENI. The CDR3 spans 15 residues. V was pared by 3 bases and J by 6 bases, with 15 bases between. This chain's CDR3 is CASSPTGQLGNIQYF. As DNA, the CDR3 is TGTGCCAGCTCACCTACAGGTCAATTGGGAAACATTCAGTACTTC.

The sample holds one count of this clone. The chain carries TRBV5-1 and TRBJ1-1, with TRBD1 matching 8 bases. The V segment lost 0 bases and the J segment 5 bases; nucleotides outside the gene matches: 3. Germline values: CDR1 SGHRS, CDR2 YFSETQ. The CDR3 has 14 amino acids. The CDR3 is CASSLATGGTEAFF. The CDR3 nucleotides are TGCGCCAGCAGCTTGGCCACAGGGGGGACTGAAGCTTTCTTT. The full variable domain, with the rest looked up from reference TRBV5-1 and TRBJ1-1, is KAGVTQTPRYLIKTRGQQVTLSCSPISGHRSVSWYQQTPGQGLQFLFEYFSETQRNKGNFPGRFSGRQFSNSRSEMNVSTLELGDSALYLCASSLATGGTEAFFGQGTRLTVV.

This clone came up a few times. The gene calls are TRBV28 and TRBJ2-7; D is tentatively TRBD1 or TRBD2 (5 bases each). The CDR3 loop spans 15 amino acids. The germline gives CDR1 MDHEN, CDR2 SYDVKM. The V end lost 6 bases, the J end lost 6 bases, and 21 bases lay between the germline ends. The CDR3 DNA reads as TGTGCCAGCAGACCACGAGGTTCGGGGCTCTCCGAGCAGTACTTC. Residues: CASRPRGSGLSEQYF.

The CDR3 DNA reads as TGTGCCAGCAGCACCCGGGGACAGGGAGCACATGGCTACACCTTC. It encodes CASSTRGQGAHGYTF. The rearrangement links TRBV5-5 to TRBJ1-2; the match to TRBD1 covers 9 bases. This CDR3 has 15 amino acids. Germline V gene sequence: CDR1 SGHKS, CDR2 YYEKEE (reference sequence). V shed 4 bases, J shed 6 bases, and the junction held 10 bases outside the gene matches.

The chain couples TRBV29-1 to TRBJ1-2; maybe TRBD1 (5 bases). Germline CDR1 and CDR2: SQVTM and ANQGSEA. This CDR3 has 12 residues. Trimming took off 3 bases at V and 8 bases at J, with 13 bases between the two ends. The CDR3 loop reads CSVDRGAGGYTF. The DNA for the CDR3 is TGCAGCGTTGATCGCGGGGCGGGGGGCTACACCTTC.

The chain joins TRBV4-1 to TRBJ2-5, with 7 bases that match TRBD2. Unmatched junction bases numbered 8, after V lost 2 bases and J lost 5 bases. The CDR3 consists of 15 residues. Germline V gene sequence: CDR1 MGHRA, CDR2 YSYEKL. DNA for the CDR3: TGCGCCAGCAGCCAATTGTTTCTAGCGGCGGAGACCCAGTACTTC. Translating gives CASSQLFLAAETQYF.

V usage is TRBV5-1 and J usage is TRBJ1-1; 7 bases line up with TRBD1. CDR3 length equals 13 residues. Germline assignment: CDR1 SGHRS and CDR2 YFSETQ. Trimming took 1 base from V and 4 from J; bases not matched to a gene: 1. The CDR3 nucleotides read TGCGCCAGCAGCTTGTCAGGGGGCACTGAAGCTTTCTTT. It is translated as CASSLSGGTEAFF.

This clone was recorded at least ten times. V gene TRBV6-1 combines with J gene TRBJ2-3, with a possible D match to TRBD1 (6 bases). Trimming took 1 base from V and 6 from J, leaving 8 bases between them. The CDR3 covers 13 residues. Germline V gives CDR1 MNHNS, CDR2 SASEGT. This CDR3 is CASSEGQADTQYF. The CDR3 bases are TGTGCCAGCAGTGAAGGACAGGCGGATACGCAGTATTTT.

The chain links TRBV13 to TRBJ2-3; D is ambiguous. CDR3 length equals 15 residues. Germline CDR1 and CDR2: PRHDT and FYEKMQ (reference sequence). V was cut by 1 base and J by 0 bases, with 8 bases left in between. CDR3 region: CASSLEGASTDTQYF. CDR3 sequence (DNA): TGTGCCAGCAGCTTAGAAGGAGCTAGCACAGATACGCAGTATTTT.

This chain uses TRBV5-6 with TRBJ1-2; no clear D. Trimming removed 6 bases at V and 0 bases at J, with 12 bases between. The CDR3 is made up of 14 amino acids. Germline V gene data show CDR1 as SGHDT and CDR2 as YYEEEE. This CDR3 reads CASNLGLTNYGYTF. The CDR3 DNA follows: TGTGCCAGCAACTTAGGGCTCACTAACTATGGCTACACCTTC.

The J gene is TRBJ2-3, the V gene TRBV6-1; TRBD1 agrees at 8 bases. Germline values: CDR1 MNHNS, CDR2 SASEGT. With 4 bases clipped from V and 5 bases from J, the junction kept 5 bases outside the gene matches. The CDR3 has 14 residues. CDR3 sequence (DNA): TGTGCCAGCAGTGGGGCAGGGGGCTTAGATACGCAGTATTTT. It codes for CASSGAGGLDTQYF.

J is TRBJ2-6 and V is TRBV2; 7 positions agree with TRBD1. The CDR3 sequence is 18 residues long. V lost 6 bases and J lost 1; bases outside the gene matches: 12. The germline V gene encodes CDR1 SNHLY and CDR2 FYNNEI. The CDR3 DNA reads TGTGCCAGCAGGAGGCTACAGGGGCTTTTGTCTGGGGCCAACGTCCTGACTTTC. Translating gives CASRRLQGLLSGANVLTF.

A remark on this clone: A read error may account for a junction end that differs from germline. The V and J genes are TRBV27 and TRBJ2-3; the D is unclear. Germline CDR1 reads MNHEY; CDR2 reads SMNVEV (reference sequence). The CDR3 is 16 residues long. CDR3 region: CATSLYPASHSDTQYF. CDR3 DNA: TGTGCCACCAGTTTATATCCCGCATCTCACTCAGATACGCAGTATTTT.

The chain has TRBV30 and TRBJ2-1; D is ambiguous. The CDR3 contains 14 residues. Germline V gene data show CDR1 as GTSNPN and CDR2 as SVGIG (reference sequence). Between the trimmed V and J ends, which lost 1 base and 4 bases, there was a span of 11 bases. CDR3 in DNA: TGTGCCTGGAGTGAAAACTACTTATACAATGAGCAGTTCTTC. This translates into CAWSENYLYNEQFF.

This chain uses TRBV19 with TRBJ1-5; TRBD1 might be the D (5 bases). This CDR3 has 13 residues. Germline lookup yields CDR1 LNHDA and CDR2 SQIVND (reference sequence). V was pared by 9 bases and J by 3 bases, with 12 bases between. CDR3 nucleotides: TGTGCCAGCCAGGACACTCTCAATCAGCCCCAGCATTTT. Translated: CASQDTLNQPQHF.

This clone has ten or more counts. The rearrangement joins TRBV11-2 to TRBJ2-5; D tentatively fits TRBD1 or TRBD2 (5 bases each). The CDR3 contains 13 residues. CDR1 is SGHAT, CDR2 FQNNGV, per germline. The ends were cut back, 5 bases at V and 5 bases at J, with 12 bases in the middle. CDR3 protein: CASSRGVGETQYF. As DNA, the CDR3 is TGTGCCAGCAGCCGAGGGGTGGGGGAGACCCAGTACTTC. The variable domain in full, completed from reference TRBV11-2 and TRBJ2-5, reads EAGVAQSPRYKIIEKRQSVAFWCNPISGHATLYWYQQILGQGPKLLIQFQNNGVVDDSQLPKDRFSAERLKGVDSTLKIQPAKLEDSAVYLCASSRGVGETQYFGPGTRLLVL.

The rearrangement uses TRBV6-5 and TRBJ2-7, with 8 bases that match TRBD1. V was pared by 2 bases and J by 7 bases, with 10 bases of the junction left unmatched. The germline V gene has CDR1 MNHEY and CDR2 SVGAGI. The CDR3 has 15 residues. CDR3 in amino acids: CASSYQGALAREQYF. CDR3 DNA sequence: TGTGCCAGCAGTTACCAGGGGGCACTTGCTCGGGAGCAGTACTTC.

In this sample, this clone turned up a few times. The chain uses TRBV6-5 and TRBJ1-2; 12 bases are shared with TRBD1. CDR1 is MNHEY, CDR2 SVGAGI, per germline. The CDR3 consists of 14 residues. V trimming: 6 bases; J trimming: 4 bases; junction bases outside the gene matches: 3. The CDR3: CASRGQGAFYGYTF. The CDR3 bases are TGTGCCAGCAGGGGACAGGGGGCGTTCTATGGCTACACCTTC.

DNA of the CDR3: TGTGCCAGCGGGTCGTCGTTCCAAGAGACCCAGTACTTC. Amino acid sequence: CASGSSFQETQYF. The rearrangement uses TRBV10-3 and TRBJ2-5; a possible D gene is TRBD2 (5 bases). This CDR3 is 13 amino acids long. The germline V gene encodes CDR1 ENHRY and CDR2 SYGVKD. V was trimmed by 10 bases and J by 1 base, leaving 13 bases between them.

V is TRBV7-2 and J is TRBJ2-1, with 7 bases identical to TRBD2. Germline V gene data show CDR1 as SGHTA and CDR2 as FQGNSA. With 0 bases clipped from V and 10 bases from J, the junction kept 6 bases outside the gene matches. The CDR3 extends over 14 amino acids. Here the CDR3 DNA reads TGTGCCAGCAGCTTAGCGGTGAAGCGGGACGAGCAGTTCTTC. This translates into CASSLAVKRDEQFF.